This T cell receptor beta chain was found in a study of T cell repertoires in aging, cancer and after chemotherapy. Trimming took 4 bases from V and 9 from J, leaving 11 bases between them. In germline, CDR1 is SGHDT, CDR2 YYEEEE. The CDR3 spans 13 residues. Multiplex touch-down PCR with TRB-A/B primers amplified rearranged V-D-J TRB sequences. TCRdb itself ran the multiplex PCR reads through MiXCR, one entry per CDR3 protein. The table includes more than 4,000 distinct CDR3 sequences, 33% detected once. Peripheral blood genomic DNA, not sorted cells or RNA, was the template. Sample share makes this clonotype medium-sized.

The sequencing input was blood. V usage is TRBV5-6 and J usage is TRBJ1-6; unclear D gene. This TCR derives from a human donor with a blood cancer. In DNA form, the CDR3 reads TGTGCCAGCAGCAAGCATGGGTTTTCACCCCTCCACTTT. Amino acid sequence: CASSKHGFSPLHF.